The 29 T cell receptor beta chains listed next were all sequenced from one sample in a study of blood T cell repertoires in COVID-19. The table came from immunoSEQ multiplex PCR; TCRdb's copy has only in-frame clones and leaves some out. Of a few hundred thousand clones in the sample, about 85% were seen once. The sample comprised peripheral blood. The receptors here all came from a woman aged 18 to 35 with acute or convalescent COVID-19.

The chain has TRBV9 and TRBJ2-7; D is uncertain. The germline V and J ends were trimmed by 2 bases and 7 bases, with 13 bases remaining between them. There are 13 residues in the CDR3. Germline CDR1 and CDR2: SGDLS and YYNGEE. The CDR3 DNA reads as TGTGCCAGCAGCGTTGGCTCCACGCAGGAGCAGTACTTC. It is translated as CASSVGSTQEQYF.

The chain carries TRBV9 and TRBJ2-3, with TRBD1 identical over 9 bases. This CDR3 region has 17 residues. The junction had 7 bases not matched to a gene; V was cut back by 0 bases and J by 2 bases. Germline CDR1 and CDR2: SGDLS and YYNGEE. For the CDR3, the DNA is TGTGCCAGCAGCGTAGATGGACAGGGGCCCTCCACAGATACGCAGTATTTT. It encodes CASSVDGQGPSTDTQYF. The variable domain in full, completed from reference TRBV9 and TRBJ2-3, reads DSGVTQTPKHLITATGQRVTLRCSPRSGDLSVYWYQQSLDQGLQFLIQYYNGEERAKGNILERFSAQQFPDLHSELNLSSLELGDSALYFCASSVDGQGPSTDTQYFGPGTRLTVL.

The J gene is TRBJ1-2, the V gene TRBV5-1; 7 bases fit TRBD1. The trim removed 4 bases at V and 7 bases at J, leaving 4 bases unmatched. This CDR3 has 12 residues. Germline CDR1 reads SGHRS; CDR2 reads YFSETQ. The CDR3 DNA follows: TGCGCCAGCAGCCAAGGGGGCTTTGGCTACACCTTC. Amino acid sequence: CASSQGGFGYTF.

The V gene is TRBV25-1, the J gene TRBJ1-1, with D maybe TRBD1 (5 bases). The CDR3 runs 16 residues. Per the germline V gene, CDR1 is MGHDK and CDR2 is SYGVNS. Between the trimmed V and J ends, which lost 2 bases and 3 bases, there was a span of 16 bases. The CDR3 loop reads CASSEIQAYGDTEAFF. The CDR3, as DNA: TGTGCCAGCAGTGAAATACAGGCTTATGGAGACACTGAAGCTTTCTTT. The full variable domain, completed using reference TRBV25-1 and TRBJ1-1, is EADIYQTPRYLVIGTGKKITLECSQTMGHDKMYWYQQDPGMELHLIHYSYGVNSTEKGDLSSESTVSRIRTEHFPLTLESARPSHTSQYLCASSEIQAYGDTEAFFGQGTRLTVV.

V usage is TRBV15 and J usage is TRBJ2-5; tentatively, D is TRBD1 (5 bases). The CDR3 spans 14 residues. Germline-derived CDR1 and CDR2 are LNHNV and YYDKDF (reference sequence). The ends were cut back, 0 bases at V and 3 bases at J, with 8 bases in the middle. The CDR3 sequence: CATSRDIGEETQYF. The CDR3 nucleotides read TGTGCCACCAGCAGAGACATAGGGGAAGAGACCCAGTACTTC.

The chain couples TRBV2 to TRBJ2-7; 8 nucleotides align to TRBD1. The length of the CDR3 is 15 residues. J gave up 3 bases and V 2 bases, and 6 bases lay outside the gene matches. From germline, CDR1 is SNHLY and CDR2 FYNNEI. This CDR3 reads CASSETRGPFYEQYF. DNA of the CDR3: TGTGCCAGCAGTGAAACCAGGGGGCCTTTCTACGAGCAGTACTTC.

The chain links TRBV6-1 to TRBJ2-7; D is perhaps TRBD2 (6 bases). Trimming took off 3 bases at V and 2 bases at J, with 14 bases between the two ends. Germline CDR1 reads MNHNS; CDR2 reads SASEGT. CDR3 length equals 15 residues. The CDR3 loop is CASSDPGGKAYEQYF. In DNA form, the CDR3 reads TGTGCCAGCAGTGATCCTGGGGGGAAGGCCTACGAGCAGTACTTC.

The J gene is TRBJ1-1, the V gene TRBV9; D might be TRBD1 (6 bases). V was cut by 0 bases and J by 0 bases, with 18 bases left in between. The germline V gene has CDR1 SGDLS and CDR2 YYNGEE. The CDR3 covers 18 residues. As DNA, the CDR3 is TGTGCCAGCAGCGTAGGGGCAGGGCAGGGGAACATGAACACTGAAGCTTTCTTT. Encoded protein: CASSVGAGQGNMNTEAFF.

This clone was detected only a few times. J is TRBJ1-1 and V is TRBV4-1, with TRBD1 matching 7 bases. Germline trimming cut 1 base from V and 1 base from J; bases unmatched to any gene: 3. Germline V gives CDR1 MGHRA, CDR2 YSYEKL. The CDR3 has 15 residues. CDR3 sequence: CASSQAGTANTEAFF. The CDR3 coding sequence is TGCGCCAGCAGCCAAGCCGGGACAGCGAACACTGAAGCTTTCTTT.

The chain combines TRBV11-2 with TRBJ2-2; TRBD2 is a possible D gene (5 bases). The length of the CDR3 is 17 residues. The germline gives CDR1 SGHAT, CDR2 FQNNGV. The V end was cut by 1 base, the J end by 4 bases, with 16 bases between. Here the CDR3 reads CASSLAYGIPSTGELFF. The DNA for the CDR3 is TGTGCCAGCAGCTTAGCATACGGGATTCCCTCCACCGGGGAGCTGTTTTTT.

V usage is TRBV3-1 (or the pseudogene TRBV3-2) and J usage is TRBJ1-2; D not resolved. Trimming pared 0 bases from V and 4 bases from J, leaving 9 bases between. The germline V gene encodes CDR1 LGHDT and CDR2 YNNKEL (reference sequence). CDR3 length equals 14 residues. CDR3 bases: TGTGCCAGCAGCCAAGATTTTGCGGTCTATGGCTACACCTTC. It codes for CASSQDFAVYGYTF.

The rearrangement joins TRBV9 to TRBJ2-5, with 11 nucleotides matching TRBD2. The CDR3 covers 16 residues. V lost 1 base and J lost 5; bases outside the gene matches: 7. The germline gives CDR1 SGDLS, CDR2 YYNGEE. CDR3 loop: CASSVKLAGGLETQYF. As DNA, the CDR3 is TGTGCCAGCAGCGTAAAATTAGCGGGGGGGTTGGAGACCCAGTACTTC.

The chain links TRBV12-3 or TRBV12-4 to TRBJ1-1; D unclear. CDR3 size: 13 residues. Trimming removed 3 bases from V and 1 base from J, with 6 bases in between. The CDR3 sequence: CASSFAENTEAFF. The CDR3 nucleotides read TGTGCCAGCAGTTTTGCAGAGAACACTGAAGCTTTCTTT.

V and J are TRBV6-1 and TRBJ1-4; D may be TRBD1 (6 bases). Germline lookup yields CDR1 MNHNS and CDR2 SASEGT. The CDR3 totals 17 residues. V lost 1 base and J lost 7, with 19 bases in between. The CDR3 spells CASSEDRLQGWAEKLFF. CDR3 sequence (DNA): TGTGCCAGCAGTGAAGACCGATTACAGGGATGGGCTGAAAAACTGTTTTTT.

The gene calls are TRBV5-6 and TRBJ1-4; D is unresolved. The CDR3 totals 12 residues. Trimming removed 1 base from V and 8 bases from J, with 6 bases in between. Germline V gene sequence: CDR1 SGHDT, CDR2 YYEEEE. CDR3 protein: CASSLSREKLFF. CDR3 bases: TGTGCCAGCAGCTTGTCGCGGGAAAAACTGTTTTTT.

The V and J genes are TRBV19 and TRBJ1-4, with D tentatively TRBD1 (5 bases). The CDR3 loop spans 15 amino acids. Looked up from germline, CDR1 is LNHDA and CDR2 is SQIVND (reference sequence). The V end was cut by 6 bases, the J end by 4 bases, with 15 bases between. This chain's CDR3 is CASSLMGQLNEKLFF. The CDR3 DNA is TGTGCCAGTAGCCTAATGGGGCAGCTTAATGAAAAACTGTTTTTT.

The rearrangement links TRBV6-5 to TRBJ2-5; no clear D gene. This CDR3 comprises 14 residues. Trimming took off 7 bases at V and 1 base at J, with 13 bases between the two ends. From germline, CDR1 is MNHEY and CDR2 SVGAGI. The CDR3 bases are TGTGCCAGCACGCCCCGGGTACTCCAAGAGACCCAGTACTTC. Translation gives CASTPRVLQETQYF.

The chain's CDR3 is CSGGGSGGLEQFF. The CDR3 DNA reads as TGCAGCGGAGGCGGTAGCGGGGGGCTCGAGCAGTTCTTC. The rearrangement links TRBV29-1 to TRBJ2-1; 10 nucleotides match TRBD2. The CDR3 runs 13 residues. With V trimmed by 7 bases and J by 10 bases, 10 bases remained unmatched. CDR1 is SQVTM, CDR2 ANQGSEA, per germline.

The chain combines TRBV20-1 with TRBJ2-3; D remains ambiguous. Germline CDR1 is DFQATT and CDR2 is SNEGSKA (reference sequence). Trimming took 3 bases from V and 0 from J, leaving 7 bases between them. The CDR3 spans 13 residues. The CDR3 here is CSASHGSTDTQYF. CDR3 sequence (DNA): TGCAGTGCTAGTCACGGGAGCACAGATACGCAGTATTTT.

This chain uses TRBV15 with TRBJ2-7; a weak D match, TRBD1 (5 bases). V gave up 3 bases and J gave up 2 bases, with 5 bases separating them. The CDR3 has 12 residues. The germline V gene encodes CDR1 LNHNV and CDR2 YYDKDF (reference sequence). In DNA form, the CDR3 reads TGTGCCACCAGCAGGGACACCTACGAGCAGTACTTC. It encodes CATSRDTYEQYF.

This rearrangement joins TRBV5-8 to TRBJ2-7; 7 positions agree with TRBD1. Germline values: CDR1 SGHTS, CDR2 YDEGEE. The CDR3 is 15 amino acids. V shed 2 bases, J shed 2 bases, and the junction held 7 bases outside the gene matches. The CDR3 protein is CASSFHGQGAYEQYF. The CDR3 DNA reads TGTGCCAGCAGCTTTCACGGTCAGGGGGCCTACGAGCAGTACTTC.

The CDR3: CASSLQLGLLIYEQYF. In DNA form, the CDR3 reads TGTGCCAGCAGCTTACAACTCGGACTGCTTATCTACGAGCAGTACTTC. V is TRBV5-6 and J is TRBJ2-7; D possibly corresponds to TRBD2 (5 bases). Germline CDR1 SGHDT, CDR2 YYEEEE. The CDR3 runs to 16 residues. Trimming removed 2 bases from V and 3 bases from J, with 18 bases in between.

This clone has ten or more counts. The chain joins TRBV6-2 or TRBV6-3 to TRBJ2-2; no definite D call. Trimming cost V 2 bases and J 0 bases, with 4 bases left between them. CDR3 size: 14 residues. The germline V gene has CDR1 MNHEY and CDR2 SVGEGT. The CDR3 coding sequence is TGTGCCAGCAGTTACGACTCGAACACCGGGGAGCTGTTTTTT. Protein sequence: CASSYDSNTGELFF.

The chain carries TRBV9 and TRBJ1-6; 7 bases align to TRBD1. There are 18 residues in the CDR3. Trimming at V came to 3 bases and at J to 3 bases, leaving 12 bases not matched to a gene. Germline CDR1 and CDR2: SGDLS and YYNGEE. The CDR3, as DNA: TGTGCCAGCAGCGCCGAGGAGGGGGCTCTCGACTATAATTCACCCCTCCACTTT. Its protein product is CASSAEEGALDYNSPLHF.

The J gene is TRBJ2-7, the V gene TRBV30, with 9 bases matching TRBD1. This CDR3 spans 14 amino acids. The V and J ends lost 2 bases and 1 base, in that order; junction bases with no gene match: 3. Germline assignment: CDR1 GTSNPN and CDR2 SVGIG (reference sequence). Here the CDR3 reads CAWSLDRGSYEQYF. CDR3 in DNA: TGTGCCTGGAGTCTTGACAGGGGGTCCTACGAGCAGTACTTC.

The rearrangement joins TRBV19 to TRBJ1-5; TRBD1 is a possible D gene (5 bases). Per the germline V gene, CDR1 is LNHDA and CDR2 is SQIVND (reference sequence). V dropped 3 bases and J dropped 0 bases, with 15 bases sitting between them. The CDR3 totals 17 residues. The CDR3 here is CASSIGGRGNSNQPQHF. DNA of the CDR3: TGTGCCAGTAGTATCGGGGGGAGAGGTAATAGCAATCAGCCCCAGCATTTT.

This clone was seen only once. The gene calls are TRBV27 and TRBJ2-7; no reliable D call. Germline V CDR1 and CDR2: MNHEY, SMNVEV (reference sequence). The CDR3 runs to 18 residues. V lost 0 bases, J lost 4 bases, and 22 bases lay in between. Here the CDR3 DNA reads TGTGCCAGCAGTTTATCCTTAACGCCGGCAGGTTTTGGATACGAGCAGTACTTC. Its protein is CASSLSLTPAGFGYEQYF.

The chain employs TRBV30 and TRBJ1-2; TRBD1 might be the D (6 bases). The V end was cut by 0 bases, the J end by 7 bases, with 12 bases between. Germline CDR1 reads GTSNPN; CDR2 reads SVGIG (reference sequence). The CDR3 runs 13 residues. CDR3 coding DNA: TGTGCCTGGAGTGTACTCAGGGGACGTGGCTACACCTTC. Its translation: CAWSVLRGRGYTF.

V usage is TRBV19 and J usage is TRBJ1-1; TRBD1 matches at 8 bases. After removal of 3 bases from V and 2 bases from J, the junction contained 8 bases not matched to a gene. The CDR3 spans 16 residues. Per germline, CDR1 LNHDA and CDR2 SQIVND (reference sequence). CDR3 nucleotide sequence: TGTGCCAGTAGTATTGGGACAGGAGCCTTAAACACTGAAGCTTTCTTT. It yields the protein CASSIGTGALNTEAFF.